This is a list of T cell receptor beta chains from one sample in a study of T cells in Graves' hyperthyroidism and ophthalmopathy. TCRdb fed the multiplex PCR reads into MiXCR, producing one record per CDR3 protein. The sample carries around 280,000 distinct CDR3 sequences, 13% recorded once. Sequences were obtained from blood. Receptor source: a woman between 25 and 40 years old with Graves' hyperthyroidism that later progressed to Graves' ophthalmopathy. CDR3s leave out the opening cysteine and the closing phenylalanine or tryptophan. Fields, in order: CDR3 length, J gene, V gene, CDR3 protein.

9	TRBJ2-1	TRBV24-1	ATSRYNEQF
15	TRBJ2-1	TRBV7-2	ASSLRTGAGGSSEQF
13	TRBJ2-2	TRBV10-3	AISESSGRTGELF
17	NA	TRBV24-1	ATSDSVQLAEGPHNEQY
15	TRBJ1-2	TRBV7-2	ASSLWGGTGANYGYT
14	TRBJ2-5	TRBV28	ASSFRTRGGGGTQY
13	TRBJ2-3	TRBV3-1	ASSQALVLPDTQY
12	TRBJ2-7	TRBV7-6	ASSHNSGSYEQY
12	TRBJ1-4	TRBV6-6	ASSYLRGDEKLF
11	TRBJ1-5	TRBV20-1	SARNQGDQPQH
15	TRBJ2-1	TRBV7-2	ASSPPIAGSSYNEQF
17	TRBJ2-3	TRBV15	ATSRGLLAGGGKTDTQY
12	TRBJ2-7	TRBV7-2	ASRGSGSISEQY
10	TRBJ1-1	TRBV12-3/TRBV12-4	AGGGENTEAF
14	TRBJ1-1	TRBV7-9	ASSPRQGVSSTEAF
14	TRBJ2-5	TRBV7-8	ASSLPFREWGETQY
11	TRBJ1-5	TRBV28	ASTMGGSQPQH
14	TRBJ1-5	TRBV28	ASSGGALVYNQPQH
17	TRBJ2-3	TRBV12-3/TRBV12-4	ASSLTGGAGGLMADTQY
12	TRBJ1-4	TRBV27	ASSFGATNEKLF
13	TRBJ2-2	TRBV20-1	SARVPGLNTGELF
13	TRBJ2-5	TRBV5-1	ASEQGALGAETQY
16	TRBJ2-5	TRBV9	ASSVGTSGSQWLETQY